This record covers a single T cell receptor beta chain. The data derive from a study of control samples from healthy donors and cancer patients. Assay: immunoSEQ multiplex PCR; the TCRdb copy retains only in-frame clones and omits some. The sample contains approximately 51,000 clones, around 80% of which appear only once. Germline loops: CDR1 SGHNT, CDR2 YYREEE (reference sequence). The CDR3 runs 16 residues. Trimming removed 2 bases from V and 1 base from J, with 16 bases in between. The sequence was collected from a man between 65 and 85 years old in good health. The V call is TRBV5-4, the J call TRBJ2-7; weak D call: TRBD2 (6 bases). The sequencing sample was made of blood. Written as DNA, the CDR3 is TGTGCCAGCAGCTTAGGGACTTTTCCGCGGTCCTACGAGCAGTACTTC. It specifies CASSLGTFPRSYEQYF. Filled out from reference TRBV5-4 and TRBJ2-7, the complete variable domain reads ETGVTQSPTHLIKTRGQQVTLRCSSQSGHNTVSWYQQALGQGPQFIFQYYREEENGRGNFPPRFSGLQFPNYSSELNVNALELDDSALYLCASSLGTFPRSYEQYFGPGTRLTVT.